This record concerns one T cell receptor beta chain sequence. Germline V gene sequence: CDR1 WNHNN, CDR2 SYGVQD (reference sequence). This CDR3 spans 14 amino acids. J was trimmed by 1 base and V by 6 bases; bases with no gene match: 5. This sample was taken from a study of blood T cell repertoires in COVID-19. TCRdb's copy holds only in-frame clones and misses some; the assay was immunoSEQ multiplex PCR. The data hold about 340,000 clones, with approximately 90% observed a single time. J is TRBJ1-1 and V is TRBV10-1, with 7 positions matching TRBD1. The receptor's source is a woman under 30 who had recovered from COVID-19. Sequencing used peripheral blood. Here the CDR3 reads CASRIRTGNTEAFF. The DNA of the CDR3 is TGCGCCAGCAGGATAAGGACAGGGAACACTGAAGCTTTCTTT.